This is a list of T cell receptor beta chains from one sample in a study of OX40 agonist ivuxolimab in advanced cancers. Assay used: immunoSEQ multiplex PCR; TCRdb lists only in-frame clones, some missing. The sample consists of under 75,000 clones, less than 90% of them appearing once. The sequencing used CD4+ or CD8+ T cells sorted from blood, collected in a trial of the OX40 agonist ivuxolimab. Source of these receptors: an adult with an advanced solid tumor such as melanoma, head and neck, liver or kidney cancer. Both conserved end residues are part of each CDR3. A D gene is named only where the DNA matches it firmly. Only some rows state a clone size, as once, few, many or a class for expanded clones.

V gene	CDR3 length	J gene	clone size	D gene	CDR3 DNA	CDR3 protein
TRBV30	11	TRBJ2-5	NA	NA	TGTGCCTGGAGTGTCGGAGAGACCCAGTACTTC	CAWSVGETQYF
TRBV10-3	11	TRBJ2-5	NA	NA	TGTGCCAGCAGTTACACGGAGACCCAGTACTTC	CASSYTETQYF
TRBV23-1	15	TRBJ1-2	few	NA	TGCGCCAGCACCCCATCGGAAGGGGCTGGCTATGGCTACACCTTC	CASTPSEGAGYGYTF
TRBV29-1	13	TRBJ1-6	NA	NA	TGCAGCGTTGAAGAGAGCGGGGCCGGGATTCTCCACTTT	CSVEESGAGILHF
TRBV5-5	12	TRBJ1-1	NA	TRBD1	TGTGCCAGCAGCTTCCAGGGGGCGCGGGCTTTCTTT	CASSFQGARAFF
TRBV6-1	13	TRBJ1-1	NA	NA	TGTGCCAGCCGTCCCAACATGGACACTGAAGCTTTCTTT	CASRPNMDTEAFF
TRBV29-1	13	TRBJ2-4	NA	TRBD1	TGCAGCGTTGCTTCGAGACAGGGAAACATTCAGTACTTC	CSVASRQGNIQYF
TRBV6-5	13	TRBJ2-7	NA	NA	TGTGCCAGCAGTCGTCAGTGGCGCGGCGAGCAGTACTTC	CASSRQWRGEQYF
TRBV27	13	TRBJ2-5	NA	NA	TGTGCCAGCAGTTTTCTGGCCCTAGGGACCCAGTACTTC	CASSFLALGTQYF
TRBV6-1	14	TRBJ2-5	NA	NA	TGTGCCAGCAGTGAGAACAGGGTGGGGGAGACCCAGTACTTC	CASSENRVGETQYF
TRBV28	16	TRBJ1-2	NA	NA	TGTGCCAGCAGTTTGGGGGGGAATGCCGGGAACTATGGCTACACCTTC	CASSLGGNAGNYGYTF
TRBV7-8	13	TRBJ2-7	once	TRBD1	TGTGCCAGCAGCTTCGGGACAGTAAACGAGCAGTACTTC	CASSFGTVNEQYF
TRBV9	14	TRBJ2-7	NA	NA	TGTGCCAGCAGTAGGGACGGATCATTCTACGAGCAGTACTTC	CASSRDGSFYEQYF
TRBV15	16	TRBJ1-4	NA	TRBD1	TGTGCCACCAGCAGAGGACAGGGAAGGGGGAATGAAAAACTGTTTTTT	CATSRGQGRGNEKLFF
TRBV6-4	16	TRBJ2-1	NA	TRBD2	TGTGCCAGCAGTGAGACTAGCGGGGCCGGGTACAATGAGCAGTTCTTC	CASSETSGAGYNEQFF
TRBV27	17	TRBJ2-1	NA	TRBD2	TGTGCCAGCAGTTTATCGAAACTAGCGGGGGGATACAATGAGCAGTTCTTC	CASSLSKLAGGYNEQFF
TRBV11-1	14	TRBJ2-3	NA	NA	TGTGCCAGCAGCTCTCATTCCACGGGAGTAACGCAGTATTTT	CASSSHSTGVTQYF
TRBV5-6	15	TRBJ1-2	few	NA	TGTGCCAGCAGCTTACCGACCCCGGAGGGATATGGCTACACCTTC	CASSLPTPEGYGYTF
TRBV30	14	TRBJ2-7	NA	TRBD2	TGTGCCTGGAGGGCAGCGGGATTTTACTACGAGCAGTACTTC	CAWRAAGFYYEQYF
TRBV7-9	14	TRBJ2-5	NA	NA	TGTGCCAGCAGCTTAGTGAAAGTCCCCGAGACCCAGTACTTC	CASSLVKVPETQYF
TRBV5-4	15	TRBJ2-4	NA	NA	TGTGCCAGCAGCTCCACCCTCGCGGGTACGCTCATTCAGTACTTC	CASSSTLAGTLIQYF
TRBV10-3	19	TRBJ2-2	few	TRBD2	TGTGCCATCAGTGAGGTGGGACTAGCGGGGGGCTTAAACACCGGGGAGCTGTTTTTT	CAISEVGLAGGLNTGELFF
TRBV4-1	14	TRBJ1-6	NA	NA	TGCGCCAGCAGCCAATCTGGGTATAATTCACCCCTCCACTTT	CASSQSGYNSPLHF
TRBV20-1	11	TRBJ2-7	NA	TRBD2	TGCAGTGCTGGGAGGGGCTACGAGCAGTACTTC	CSAGRGYEQYF
TRBV25-1	13	TRBJ2-7	NA	TRBD1	TGTGCCAGCAGCCCCCGACTACAGGGGATCCAGTACTTC	CASSPRLQGIQYF
TRBV30	18	TRBJ1-4	NA	TRBD1	TGTGCCTGGAGTGTACTCGACAGGGAAGACGGGTATAATGAAAAACTGTTTTTT	CAWSVLDREDGYNEKLFF
TRBV7-2	12	TRBJ2-7	NA	TRBD1	TGTGCCAGCAGCTCTACAGGGGAAGGGCAGTACTTC	CASSSTGEGQYF
TRBV19	15	TRBJ2-1	once	TRBD1	TGTGCCAGTAGTGTCCGGGACAGGTACCGCAATGAGCAGTTCTTC	CASSVRDRYRNEQFF
TRBV4-2	14	TRBJ1-3	NA	NA	TGTGCCAGCAGCCCCGGACAGTCCGGAAACACCATATATTTT	CASSPGQSGNTIYF
TRBV5-1	14	TRBJ2-5	NA	NA	TGCGCCAGCAGCGGGGGACGGATACAAGAGACCCAGTACTTC	CASSGGRIQETQYF
TRBV5-1	13	TRBJ2-7	few	NA	TGCGCCAGCAGCTTGTCCCAGGCTTACGAGCAGTACTTC	CASSLSQAYEQYF
TRBV28	15	TRBJ2-7	once	NA	TGTGCCACCGCGGTTCTAGGACTCCCTTCCTACGAGCAGTACTTC	CATAVLGLPSYEQYF
TRBV4-1	19	TRBJ2-2	NA	NA	TGCGCCAGCAGCCCCTTTTCGGTAGTGGCGGGTGCGAACACCGGGGAGCTGTTTTTT	CASSPFSVVAGANTGELFF
TRBV6-5	15	TRBJ2-7	NA	TRBD2	TGTGCCAGCAGTATTAGCGGGAGTAGGTCGTACGAGCAGTACTTC	CASSISGSRSYEQYF
TRBV2	16	TRBJ1-5	medium-sized	NA	TGTGCCAGCACCACTAGTACAGGTTTTAGCAATCAGCCCCAGCATTTT	CASTTSTGFSNQPQHF
TRBV6-5	15	TRBJ2-7	NA	TRBD2	TGTGCCAGCAGGCCTCCTAGCGGGGGAAACTACGAGCAGTACTTC	CASRPPSGGNYEQYF
TRBV2	14	TRBJ2-7	once	TRBD1	TGTGCCAGCCGACCGGGACAGGGGTCCTACGAGCAGTACTTC	CASRPGQGSYEQYF
TRBV5-5	13	TRBJ1-2	NA	NA	TGTGCCAGCAGCCCGGACGGTAGCTATGGCTACACCTTC	CASSPDGSYGYTF
TRBV7-9	15	TRBJ1-6	few	TRBD1	TGTGCCAGCAGCTCACAGGGGGTATATAATTCACCCCTCCACTTT	CASSSQGVYNSPLHF
TRBV11-3	16	TRBJ2-3	few	NA	TGTGCCAGCAGTCTGAGCTGGGGCCAACTCACAGATACGCAGTATTTT	CASSLSWGQLTDTQYF
TRBV29-1	13	TRBJ1-1	NA	NA	TGCAGCGTTGTCCGGGGGACGAGGGGTTCAGCTTTCTTT	CSVVRGTRGSAFF
TRBV7-2	19	TRBJ1-5	NA	NA	TGTGCCAGCAGCTCTAGAGTCCGGGTCCCCGGGAAAGGCAATCAGCCCCAGCATTTT	CASSSRVRVPGKGNQPQHF
TRBV6-6	13	TRBJ1-2	NA	TRBD1	TGTGCCAGCAGGGGACAGGGGCGAGATGGCTACACCTTC	CASRGQGRDGYTF
TRBV10-3	14	TRBJ2-2	NA	TRBD2	TGTGCCATCAGGCGGGAGAGGAACACCGGGGAGCTGTTTTTT	CAIRRERNTGELFF
TRBV10-3	14	TRBJ2-5	NA	NA	TGTGCCACGTTGGGACACTCAGGCCAAGAGACCCAGTACTTC	CATLGHSGQETQYF
TRBV7-9	14	TRBJ1-4	NA	TRBD1	TGTGCCAGCAGCTTGCAGGGGGCTAGGGAAAAACTGTTTTTT	CASSLQGAREKLFF
TRBV5-1	13	TRBJ1-5	NA	NA	TGCGCCAGCAGCTGGGCAAGCAATCAGCCCCAGCATTTT	CASSWASNQPQHF